This TCR beta chain emerged from a study of cytomegalovirus exposure and HLA in healthy donors. Germline trimming cut 3 bases from V and 3 bases from J; bases unmatched to any gene: 5. In germline, CDR1 is SGHTA, CDR2 FQGTGA. The CDR3 covers 15 residues. In the PCR, 60 Vbeta and 13 Jbeta primers were used. Profiled with immunoSEQ multiplex PCR; TCRdb holds only in-frame clones, not every one. This sample has approximately 150,000 clones, with 65% to 85% found just once. The chain has TRBV7-3 and TRBJ2-3; 8 nucleotides align to TRBD1. The clonotype originates from a man aged 50-60 years in good health and CMV-seropositive. The sequenced sample consisted of PBMCs. In DNA, the CDR3 is TGTGCCAGCAGCTTCAGGGGGCCAGGGACAGATACGCAGTATTTT. Residues: CASSFRGPGTDTQYF.